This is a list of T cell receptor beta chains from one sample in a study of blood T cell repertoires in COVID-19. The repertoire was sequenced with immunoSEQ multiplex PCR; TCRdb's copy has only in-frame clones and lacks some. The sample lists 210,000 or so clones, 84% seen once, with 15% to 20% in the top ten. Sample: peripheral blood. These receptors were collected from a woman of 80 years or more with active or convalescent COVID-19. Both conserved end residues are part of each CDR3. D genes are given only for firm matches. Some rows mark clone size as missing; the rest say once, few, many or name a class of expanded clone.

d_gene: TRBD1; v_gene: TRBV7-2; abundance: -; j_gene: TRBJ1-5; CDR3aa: CASSPQGNQPQHF; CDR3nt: TGTGCCAGCAGCCCACAGGGGAATCAGCCCCAGCATTTT
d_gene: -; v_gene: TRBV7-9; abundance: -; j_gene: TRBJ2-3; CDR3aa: CASSSKTGWEPSTDTQYF; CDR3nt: TGTGCCAGCAGCTCCAAAACAGGCTGGGAACCTAGCACAGATACGCAGTATTTT
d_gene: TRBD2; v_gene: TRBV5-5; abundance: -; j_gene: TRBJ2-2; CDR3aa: CASSHVLAGGPNTGELFF; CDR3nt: TGTGCCAGCAGCCACGTACTAGCGGGGGGTCCAAACACCGGGGAGCTGTTTTTT
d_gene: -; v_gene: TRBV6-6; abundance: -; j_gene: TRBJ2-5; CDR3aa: CASEGETQYF; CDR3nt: TGTGCCAGCGAGGGCGAGACCCAGTACTTC
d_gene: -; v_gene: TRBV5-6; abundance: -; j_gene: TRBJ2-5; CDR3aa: CASSLGDSRPRAPTQYF; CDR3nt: TGTGCCAGCAGCTTGGGGGACTCCAGGCCGCGAGCGCCGACCCAGTACTTC
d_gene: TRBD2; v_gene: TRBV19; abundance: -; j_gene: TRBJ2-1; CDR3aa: CASRLNPGTSGISSYNEQFF; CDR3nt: TGTGCCAGTAGACTAAATCCGGGGACTAGCGGGATAAGCTCCTACAATGAGCAGTTCTTC
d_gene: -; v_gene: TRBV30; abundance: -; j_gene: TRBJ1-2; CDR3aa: CAWSVNRNSYGYTF; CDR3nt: TGTGCCTGGAGTGTAAACAGAAACTCTTATGGCTACACCTTC
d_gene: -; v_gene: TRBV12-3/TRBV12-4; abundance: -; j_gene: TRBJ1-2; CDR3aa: CASSVQGYGYTF; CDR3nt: TGTGCCAGCAGTGTCCAGGGCTATGGCTACACCTTC
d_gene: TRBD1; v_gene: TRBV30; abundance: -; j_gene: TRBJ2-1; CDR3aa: CAWSPGGGLSYEQFF; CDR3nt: TGTGCCTGGAGCCCAGGGGGCGGCCTTTCCTATGAGCAGTTCTTC
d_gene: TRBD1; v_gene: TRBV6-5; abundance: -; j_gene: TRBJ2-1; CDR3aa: CASRAFRTGTNEQFF; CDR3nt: TGTGCCAGCAGAGCCTTCAGGACAGGAACAAATGAGCAGTTCTTC
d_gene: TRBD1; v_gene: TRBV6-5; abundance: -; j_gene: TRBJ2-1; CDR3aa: CASSYRDRVYNEQFF; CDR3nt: TGTGCCAGCAGCTACCGGGACAGGGTTTACAATGAGCAGTTCTTC
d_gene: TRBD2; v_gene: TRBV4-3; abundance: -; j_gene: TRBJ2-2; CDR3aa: CASSPGGTSGEVTGELFF; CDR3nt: TGCGCCAGCAGCCCCGGTGGGACTAGCGGAGAGGTGACCGGGGAGCTGTTTTTT
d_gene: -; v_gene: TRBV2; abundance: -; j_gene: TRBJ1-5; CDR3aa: CASSEGGGSQPQHF; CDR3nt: TGTGCCAGCAGTGAAGGGGGAGGCAGTCAGCCCCAGCATTTT
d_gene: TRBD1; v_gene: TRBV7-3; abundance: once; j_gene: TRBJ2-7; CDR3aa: CASSIDRESYEQYF; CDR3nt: TGTGCCAGCAGCATAGACAGGGAAAGCTACGAGCAGTACTTC
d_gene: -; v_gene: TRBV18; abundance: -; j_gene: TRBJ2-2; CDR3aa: CASSPRGETGELFF; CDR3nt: TGTGCCAGCTCACCACGGGGGGAGACCGGGGAGCTGTTTTTT
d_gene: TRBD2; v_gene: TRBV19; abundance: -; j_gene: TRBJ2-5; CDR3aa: CASSGTSGRFWETQYF; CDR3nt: TGTGCCAGTTCCGGGACTAGCGGGAGATTCTGGGAGACCCAGTACTTC
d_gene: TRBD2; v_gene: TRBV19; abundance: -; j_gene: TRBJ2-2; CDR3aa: CASKGVAGDVGELFF; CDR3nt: TGTGCCAGTAAGGGGGTAGCGGGAGATGTCGGGGAGCTGTTTTTT
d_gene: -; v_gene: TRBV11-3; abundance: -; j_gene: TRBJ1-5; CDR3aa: CASSLDGGVNQPQHF; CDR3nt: TGTGCCAGCAGCTTAGATGGGGGGGTAAATCAGCCCCAGCATTTT
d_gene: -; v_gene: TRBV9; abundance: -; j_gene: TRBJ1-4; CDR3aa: CASSMTATNEKLFF; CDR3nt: TGTGCCAGCAGCATGACTGCAACTAATGAAAAACTGTTTTTT
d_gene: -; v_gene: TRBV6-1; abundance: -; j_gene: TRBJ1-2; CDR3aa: CASSEVWGNYGYTF; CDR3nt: TGTGCCAGCAGTGAAGTCTGGGGCAACTATGGCTACACCTTC
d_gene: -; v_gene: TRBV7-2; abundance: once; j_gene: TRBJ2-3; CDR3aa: CASSLVGGNTDTQYF; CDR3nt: TGTGCCAGCAGCTTAGTAGGCGGGAACACAGATACGCAGTATTTT
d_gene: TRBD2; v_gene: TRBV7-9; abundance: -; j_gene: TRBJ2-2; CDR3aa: CASSLFSGRRGELFF; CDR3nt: TGTGCCAGCAGCTTATTCTCCGGGAGGCGCGGGGAGCTGTTTTTT
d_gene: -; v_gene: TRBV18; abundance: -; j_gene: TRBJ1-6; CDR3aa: CASSPGSGASSPLHF; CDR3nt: TGTGCCAGCTCACCAGGATCAGGGGCGAGCTCACCCCTCCACTTT
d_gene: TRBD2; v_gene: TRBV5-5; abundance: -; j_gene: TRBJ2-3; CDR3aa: CASSTGGVSDTQYF; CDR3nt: TGTGCCAGCAGCACCGGGGGGGTTTCAGATACGCAGTATTTT
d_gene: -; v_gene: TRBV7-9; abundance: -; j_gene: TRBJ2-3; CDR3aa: CASSLVVFSTDTQYF; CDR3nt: TGTGCCAGCAGCTTAGTCGTCTTCAGCACAGATACGCAGTATTTT
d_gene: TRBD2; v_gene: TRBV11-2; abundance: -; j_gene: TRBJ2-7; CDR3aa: CASIPSLAGRGEQYF; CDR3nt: TGTGCCAGCATACCGTCACTAGCGGGCAGGGGCGAGCAGTACTTC
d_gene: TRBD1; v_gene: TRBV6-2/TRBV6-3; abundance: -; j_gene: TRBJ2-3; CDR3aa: CASSWTGSTDTQYF; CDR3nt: TGTGCCAGCAGTTGGACAGGTAGCACAGATACGCAGTATTTT
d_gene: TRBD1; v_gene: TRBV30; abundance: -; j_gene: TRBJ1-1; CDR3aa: CAWGTASEAFF; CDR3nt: TGTGCCTGGGGGACAGCGTCTGAAGCTTTCTTT
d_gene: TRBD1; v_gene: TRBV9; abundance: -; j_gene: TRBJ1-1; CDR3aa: CASSGGGALNTEAFF; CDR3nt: TGTGCCAGCAGCGGAGGGGGCGCGTTGAACACTGAAGCTTTCTTT
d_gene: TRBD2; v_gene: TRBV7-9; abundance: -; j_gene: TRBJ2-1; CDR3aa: CASSPTGLADNEQFF; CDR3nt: TGTGCCAGCAGCCCGACGGGACTAGCAGACAATGAGCAGTTCTTC
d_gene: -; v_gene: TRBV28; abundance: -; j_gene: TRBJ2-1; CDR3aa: CASSTTALGGVGEQFF; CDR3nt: TGTGCCAGCAGTACTACGGCCCTAGGGGGAGTGGGTGAGCAGTTCTTC
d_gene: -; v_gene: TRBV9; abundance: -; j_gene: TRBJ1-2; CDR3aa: CASSLDPRQGYTF; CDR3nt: TGTGCCAGCAGCCTAGACCCGAGACAGGGCTACACCTTC
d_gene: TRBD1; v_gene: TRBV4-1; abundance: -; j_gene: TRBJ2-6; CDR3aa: CASSHWVGGQGVSGANVLTF; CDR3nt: TGCGCCAGCAGCCACTGGGTAGGGGGTCAGGGGGTCTCTGGGGCCAACGTCCTGACTTTC
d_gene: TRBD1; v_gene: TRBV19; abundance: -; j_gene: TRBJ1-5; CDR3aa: CASSIDRRQGANSNQPQHF; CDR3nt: TGTGCCAGTAGTATAGATCGACGACAGGGGGCTAATAGCAATCAGCCCCAGCATTTT
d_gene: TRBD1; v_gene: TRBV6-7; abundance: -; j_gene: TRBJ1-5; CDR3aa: CASSYKRQGLGNQPQHF; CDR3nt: TGTGCCAGCAGTTACAAGAGACAGGGGTTGGGGAATCAGCCCCAGCATTTT
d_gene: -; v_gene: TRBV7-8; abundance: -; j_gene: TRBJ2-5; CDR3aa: CASSPLQGVRQETQYF; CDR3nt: TGTGCCAGCAGCCCCCTACAGGGTGTCCGGCAAGAGACCCAGTACTTC
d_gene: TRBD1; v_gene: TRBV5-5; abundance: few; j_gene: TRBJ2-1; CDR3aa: CASSRQGWSEQFF; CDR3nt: TGTGCCAGCAGCCGACAGGGTTGGAGTGAGCAGTTCTTC
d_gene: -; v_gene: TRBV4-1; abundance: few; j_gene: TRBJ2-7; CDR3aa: CASSQESSFMGKGLSYEQYF; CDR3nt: TGCGCCAGCAGCCAAGAGAGTTCGTTCATGGGGAAGGGGCTATCCTACGAGCAGTACTTC
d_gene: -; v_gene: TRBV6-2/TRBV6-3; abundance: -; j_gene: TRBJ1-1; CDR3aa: CASSYRAGVNTEAFF; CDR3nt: TGTGCCAGCAGTTACCGGGCAGGGGTGAACACTGAAGCTTTCTTT
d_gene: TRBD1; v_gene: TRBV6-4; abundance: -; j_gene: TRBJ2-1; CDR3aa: CASSPTPGQGEQFF; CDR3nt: TGTGCCAGCAGCCCCACTCCGGGACAGGGGGAGCAGTTCTTC
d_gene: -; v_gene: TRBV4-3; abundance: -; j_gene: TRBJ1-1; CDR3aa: CASSQEPSFEAFF; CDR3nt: TGCGCCAGCAGCCAAGAGCCGAGTTTTGAAGCTTTCTTT
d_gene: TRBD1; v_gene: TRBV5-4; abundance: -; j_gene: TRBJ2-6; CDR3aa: CASETGGHSGANVLTF; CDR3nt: TGTGCCAGCGAAACAGGGGGCCACTCTGGGGCCAACGTCCTGACTTTC
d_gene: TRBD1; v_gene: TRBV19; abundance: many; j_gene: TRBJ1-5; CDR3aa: CASSIQGENQPQHF; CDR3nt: TGTGCCAGTAGTATACAGGGGGAGAATCAGCCCCAGCATTTT
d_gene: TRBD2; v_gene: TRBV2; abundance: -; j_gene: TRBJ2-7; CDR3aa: CASSARIGSGRGGPSYEQYF; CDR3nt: TGTGCCAGCAGTGCCCGAATAGGTAGCGGGAGGGGGGGCCCTTCCTACGAGCAGTACTTC
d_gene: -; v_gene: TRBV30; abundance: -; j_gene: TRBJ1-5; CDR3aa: CAWSGREDQPQHF; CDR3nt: TGTGCCTGGAGTGGCAGGGAGGATCAGCCCCAGCATTTT
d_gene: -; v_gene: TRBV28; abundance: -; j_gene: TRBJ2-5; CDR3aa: CASSLAGPQETQYF; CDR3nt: TGTGCCAGCAGTTTAGCGGGGCCCCAAGAGACCCAGTACTTC
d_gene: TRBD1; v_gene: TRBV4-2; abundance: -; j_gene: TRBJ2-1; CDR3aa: CASSQSGQGGNEQFF; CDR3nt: TGTGCCAGCAGCCAATCGGGACAGGGTGGAAATGAGCAGTTCTTC
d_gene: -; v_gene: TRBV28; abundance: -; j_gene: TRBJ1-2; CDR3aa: CASSLTGNYGYTF; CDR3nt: TGTGCCAGCAGTTTAACGGGTAACTATGGCTACACCTTC
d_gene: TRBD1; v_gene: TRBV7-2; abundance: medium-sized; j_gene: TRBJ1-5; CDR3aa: CASSLGTAQPQHF; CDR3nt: TGTGCCAGCAGCCTGGGGACAGCACAGCCCCAGCATTTT
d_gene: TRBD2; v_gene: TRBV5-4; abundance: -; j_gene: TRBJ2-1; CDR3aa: CASQTSGGKYEQFF; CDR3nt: TGTGCCAGCCAGACTAGCGGGGGCAAGTATGAGCAGTTCTTC
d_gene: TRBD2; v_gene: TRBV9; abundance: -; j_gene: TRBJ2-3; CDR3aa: CASSVVPSLAGGTDTQYF; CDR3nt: TGTGCCAGCAGCGTAGTTCCGTCCCTAGCGGGAGGCACAGATACGCAGTATTTT
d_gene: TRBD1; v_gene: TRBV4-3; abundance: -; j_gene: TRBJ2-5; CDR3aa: CASSQGQGGLETQYF; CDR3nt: TGCGCCAGCAGCCAGGGACAGGGGGGCCTGGAGACCCAGTACTTC
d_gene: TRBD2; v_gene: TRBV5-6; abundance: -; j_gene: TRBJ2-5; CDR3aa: CASSFGGGETQYF; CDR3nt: TGTGCCAGCAGCTTCGGGGGAGGGGAGACCCAGTACTTC